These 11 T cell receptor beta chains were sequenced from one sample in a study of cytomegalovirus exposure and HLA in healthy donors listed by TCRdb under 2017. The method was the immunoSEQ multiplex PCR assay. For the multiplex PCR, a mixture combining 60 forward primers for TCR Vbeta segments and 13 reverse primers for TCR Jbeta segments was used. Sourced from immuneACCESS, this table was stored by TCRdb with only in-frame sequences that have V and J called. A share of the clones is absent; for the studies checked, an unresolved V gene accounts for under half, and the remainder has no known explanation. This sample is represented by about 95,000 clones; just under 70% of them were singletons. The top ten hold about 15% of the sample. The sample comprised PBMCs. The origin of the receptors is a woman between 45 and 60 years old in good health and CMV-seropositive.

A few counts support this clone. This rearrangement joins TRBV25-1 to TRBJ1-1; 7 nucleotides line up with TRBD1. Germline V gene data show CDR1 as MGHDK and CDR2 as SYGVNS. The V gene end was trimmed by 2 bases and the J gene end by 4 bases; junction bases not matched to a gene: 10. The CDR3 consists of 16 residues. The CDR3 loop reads CASSERRAQGSTEAFF. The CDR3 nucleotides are TGTGCCAGCAGTGAACGTCGGGCACAGGGGAGCACTGAAGCTTTCTTT.

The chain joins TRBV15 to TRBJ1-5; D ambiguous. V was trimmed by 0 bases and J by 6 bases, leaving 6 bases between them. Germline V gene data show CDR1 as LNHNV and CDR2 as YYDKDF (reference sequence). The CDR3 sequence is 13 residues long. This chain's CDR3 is CATSRDEVQPQHF. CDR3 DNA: TGTGCCACCAGCAGAGATGAGGTTCAGCCCCAGCATTTT. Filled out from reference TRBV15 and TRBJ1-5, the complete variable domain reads DAMVIQNPRYQVTQFGKPVTLSCSQTLNHNVMYWYQQKSSQAPKLLFHYYDKDFNNEADTPDNFQSRRPNTSFCFLDIRSPGLGDTAMYLCATSRDEVQPQHFGDGTRLSIL.

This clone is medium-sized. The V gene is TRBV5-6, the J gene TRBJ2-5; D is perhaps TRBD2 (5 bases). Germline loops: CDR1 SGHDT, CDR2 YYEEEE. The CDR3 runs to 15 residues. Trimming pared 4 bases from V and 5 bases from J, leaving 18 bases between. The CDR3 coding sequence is TGTGCCAGCAGCCCCCTAGGAGGAGACGCGGAGACCCAGTACTTC. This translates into CASSPLGGDAETQYF.

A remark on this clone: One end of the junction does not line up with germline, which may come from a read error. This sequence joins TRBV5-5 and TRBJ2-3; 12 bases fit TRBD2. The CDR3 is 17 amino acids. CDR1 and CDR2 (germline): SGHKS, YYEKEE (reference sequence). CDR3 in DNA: TGCGCCAGCAGCCAAGGACTAGCGGGATCTTTCACAGATACGCAGTATTTT. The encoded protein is CASSQGLAGSFTDTQYF.

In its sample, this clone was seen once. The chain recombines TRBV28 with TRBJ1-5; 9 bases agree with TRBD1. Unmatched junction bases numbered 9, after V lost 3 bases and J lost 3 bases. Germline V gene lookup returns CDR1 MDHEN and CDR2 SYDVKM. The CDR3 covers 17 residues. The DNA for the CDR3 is TGTGCCAGCAGTTTTTGGGGGGGGACAGGGATCAATCAGCCCCAGCATTTT. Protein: CASSFWGGTGINQPQHF.

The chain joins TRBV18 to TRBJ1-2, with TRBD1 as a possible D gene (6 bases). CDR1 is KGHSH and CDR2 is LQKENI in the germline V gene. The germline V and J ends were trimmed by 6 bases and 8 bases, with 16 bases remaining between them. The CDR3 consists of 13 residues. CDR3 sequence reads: CASSRESGDGYTF. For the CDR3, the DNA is TGTGCCAGCTCCAGGGAGTCAGGGGACGGCTACACCTTC.

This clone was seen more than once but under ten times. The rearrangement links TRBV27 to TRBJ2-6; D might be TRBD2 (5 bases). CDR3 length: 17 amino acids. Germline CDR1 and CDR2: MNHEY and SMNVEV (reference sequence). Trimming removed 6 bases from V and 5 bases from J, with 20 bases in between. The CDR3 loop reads CASRRCLRGIRANVLTF. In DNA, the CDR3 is TGTGCCAGCAGACGCTGCCTCCGGGGTATACGGGCCAACGTCCTGACTTTC.

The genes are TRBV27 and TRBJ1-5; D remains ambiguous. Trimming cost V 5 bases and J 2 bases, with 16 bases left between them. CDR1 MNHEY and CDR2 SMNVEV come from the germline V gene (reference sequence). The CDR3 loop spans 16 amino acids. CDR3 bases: TGTGCCAGCAGTCCCCGAGGGCGCGTTGGCAATCAGCCCCAGCATTTT. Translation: CASSPRGRVGNQPQHF.

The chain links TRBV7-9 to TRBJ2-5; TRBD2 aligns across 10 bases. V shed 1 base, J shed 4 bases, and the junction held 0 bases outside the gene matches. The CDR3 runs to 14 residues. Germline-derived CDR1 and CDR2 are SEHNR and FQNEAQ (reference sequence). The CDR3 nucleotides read TGTGCCAGCAGCTTAGGACTAGCGGGAGAGACCCAGTACTTC. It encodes CASSLGLAGETQYF.

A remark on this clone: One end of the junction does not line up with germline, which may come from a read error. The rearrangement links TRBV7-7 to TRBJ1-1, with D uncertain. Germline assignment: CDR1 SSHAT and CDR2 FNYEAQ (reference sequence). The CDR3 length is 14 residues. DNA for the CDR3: TGTGCTAGCAGCCCAATTACAGCGAACACTGAAGCTTTCTTT. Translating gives CASSPITANTEAFF.

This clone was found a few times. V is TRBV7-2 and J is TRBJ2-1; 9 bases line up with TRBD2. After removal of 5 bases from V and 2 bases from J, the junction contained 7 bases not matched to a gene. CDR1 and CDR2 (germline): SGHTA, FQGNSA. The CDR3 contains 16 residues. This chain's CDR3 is CASSPLAGVAYNEQFF. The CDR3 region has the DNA TGTGCCAGCAGCCCCTTAGCGGGAGTGGCCTACAATGAGCAGTTCTTC.